The rows below give T cell receptor beta chains drawn from one sample of a study of blood T cell repertoires in COVID-19. Sequencing used immunoSEQ multiplex PCR; TCRdb keeps in-frame clones, though not all of them. The sample holds some 350,000 clones, 75% to 90% seen once. The sequencing sample was made of PBMCs or T cells enriched from blood (not recorded which). The receptors were gathered from a young man who had recovered from COVID-19. CDR3s include the opening cysteine and the closing phenylalanine or tryptophan. Each record gives: J gene, D gene, clone size, V gene, CDR3 protein, CDR3 DNA. D genes are given only for firm matches. Clone sizes are given selectively: once, few, many, or a class where the clone is expanded.

TRBJ1-2	TRBD1	.	TRBV12-3/TRBV12-4	CASLGQQLYGYTF	TGTGCCAGTCTGGGACAGCAACTGTATGGCTACACCTTC
TRBJ1-4	TRBD1	.	TRBV2	CASSATGTGNEKLFF	TGTGCCAGCAGTGCGACCGGGACAGGCAATGAAAAACTGTTTTTT
TRBJ1-5	.	.	TRBV10-1	CASSEGQYSNQPQHF	TGCGCCAGCAGTGAGGGTCAGTATAGCAATCAGCCCCAGCATTTT
TRBJ2-2	TRBD1	.	TRBV5-1	CASSSGTDTGELFF	TGCGCCAGCAGCTCAGGGACAGACACCGGGGAGCTGTTTTTT
TRBJ2-2	TRBD1	.	TRBV19	CASTGTGVDAGELFF	TGTGCCAGTACCGGGACAGGGGTTGATGCCGGGGAGCTGTTTTTT
TRBJ2-5	TRBD2	.	TRBV24-1	CATSDPSGNQETQYF	TGTGCCACCAGTGACCCTAGCGGGAACCAAGAGACCCAGTACTTC
TRBJ1-6	.	.	TRBV5-6	CASSLERGDSPLHF	TGTGCCAGCAGCTTGGAACGGGGTGATTCACCCCTCCACTTT
TRBJ2-1	TRBD2	few	TRBV18	CASYPLAGGLNSYNEQFF	TGTGCCAGCTACCCACTAGCGGGGGGCCTTAATTCCTACAATGAGCAGTTCTTC
TRBJ2-7	.	.	TRBV11-2	CASSPTQGYEQYF	TGTGCCAGCAGCCCGACTCAGGGGTACGAGCAGTACTTC
TRBJ2-7	TRBD1	.	TRBV11-2	CASSLVGQAIEQYF	TGTGCCAGCAGCTTAGTGGGACAGGCAATAGAGCAGTACTTC
TRBJ1-4	TRBD1	.	TRBV19	CASSLDREKLFF	TGTGCCAGTAGCCTGGACAGGGAAAAACTGTTTTTT
TRBJ1-2	.	.	TRBV20-1	CSASSRGGGYTF	TGCAGTGCTAGTTCCAGGGGTGGAGGCTACACCTTC
TRBJ1-3	.	.	TRBV3-1/TRBV3-2	CASSQEGVSGNTIYF	TGTGCCAGCAGCCAAGAAGGGGTATCTGGAAACACCATATATTTT
TRBJ2-1	TRBD2	.	TRBV7-9	CASSLESFGGNEQFF	TGTGCCAGCAGCTTAGAGAGCTTCGGGGGGAATGAGCAGTTCTTC
TRBJ2-3	.	.	TRBV5-4	CASSFTGTDTQYF	TGTGCCAGCAGCTTCACAGGCACAGATACGCAGTATTTT
TRBJ2-4	.	.	TRBV3-1/TRBV3-2	CASSPSSGFPFQYF	TGTGCCAGCAGCCCCTCCTCGGGTTTCCCCTTTCAGTACTTC
TRBJ2-1	TRBD1	.	TRBV7-9	CASSQDLTGGWNEQFF	TGTGCCAGCAGCCAGGACCTCACAGGGGGCTGGAATGAGCAGTTCTTC
TRBJ1-2	.	.	TRBV6-1	CASSEDGQRRYGYTF	TGTGCCAGCAGTGAAGACGGACAGAGGAGATATGGCTACACCTTC
TRBJ1-1	.	.	TRBV19	CASSLGRERNTEAFF	TGTGCCAGTAGTCTTGGGAGGGAGCGGAACACTGAAGCTTTCTTT
TRBJ2-6	TRBD2	.	TRBV3-1/TRBV3-2	CASSQLAGGPGANVLTF	TGTGCCAGCAGCCAACTAGCGGGGGGGCCTGGGGCCAACGTCCTGACTTTC
TRBJ2-7	TRBD1	.	TRBV5-1	CASSWTGTGTIYEQYF	TGCGCCAGCAGCTGGACCGGGACAGGGACTATCTACGAGCAGTACTTC
TRBJ2-1	.	.	TRBV27	CASEAGGRYNEQFF	TGTGCCAGCGAGGCTGGGGGGAGGTACAATGAGCAGTTCTTC
TRBJ1-6	.	.	TRBV4-2	CASSQDGRDNSPLHF	TGTGCCAGCAGCCAAGATGGCAGGGATAATTCACCCCTCCACTTT
TRBJ2-7	TRBD1	.	TRBV28	CASSTPGQGNHEQYF	TGTGCCAGCAGTACCCCGGGACAGGGCAACCACGAGCAGTACTTC
TRBJ2-3	.	.	TRBV1	CTSSQGVSGRTDTQYF	TGCACCAGCAGCCAGGGGGTTAGCGGCCGCACAGATACGCAGTATTTT
TRBJ1-6	TRBD1	.	TRBV7-9	CASSLGQGGSPLHF	TGTGCCAGCAGCCTGGGACAGGGGGGATCACCCCTCCACTTT
TRBJ2-2	TRBD1	.	TRBV9	CASSVQTGQHTGELFF	TGTGCCAGCAGCGTCCAGACAGGGCAGCACACCGGGGAGCTGTTTTTT
TRBJ2-2	.	once	TRBV2	CASSSQGFPPGELFF	TGTGCCAGCAGTTCCCAGGGGTTCCCCCCCGGGGAGCTGTTTTTT
TRBJ2-5	TRBD1	.	TRBV7-7	CASSPTGTGRETQYF	TGTGCCAGCAGCCCGACCGGGACAGGGAGAGAGACCCAGTACTTC
TRBJ1-2	.	.	TRBV6-5	CASSYSVGGAIGGYTF	TGTGCCAGCAGTTACTCAGTCGGGGGGGCAATTGGCGGCTACACCTTC
TRBJ2-6	.	.	TRBV5-1	CASSLGGQAGANVLTF	TGCGCCAGCAGCTTGGGAGGACAAGCTGGGGCCAACGTCCTGACTTTC
TRBJ1-1	.	.	TRBV6-1	CASSEIVNTEAFF	TGTGCCAGCAGTGAAATAGTGAACACTGAAGCTTTCTTT
TRBJ2-1	TRBD2	few	TRBV19	CASTPSGRLPGNEQFF	TGTGCCAGTACTCCTAGCGGGCGACTTCCGGGTAATGAGCAGTTCTTC
TRBJ2-2	.	.	TRBV24-1	CATTQGNTGELFF	TGTGCCACCACGCAGGGAAACACCGGGGAGCTGTTTTTT
TRBJ2-2	.	.	TRBV10-1	CASSADSRTGELFF	TGCGCCAGCAGTGCCGACAGCCGGACCGGGGAGCTGTTTTTT
TRBJ2-7	TRBD1	.	TRBV6-5	CASSYQPQGESYEQYF	TGTGCCAGCAGTTACCAACCACAGGGGGAGTCCTACGAGCAGTACTTC
TRBJ2-7	TRBD1	.	TRBV7-2	CASSPSGTGAYEQYF	TGTGCCAGCAGTCCATCCGGGACAGGGGCCTACGAGCAGTACTTC
TRBJ1-2	.	.	TRBV9	CASSDRGGGGYTF	TGTGCCAGCAGCGATCGGGGTGGAGGTGGCTACACCTTC
TRBJ2-3	TRBD2	.	TRBV5-5	CASSRLAPLTDTQYF	TGTGCCAGCAGCCGACTAGCCCCCCTCACAGATACGCAGTATTTT
TRBJ1-2	.	.	TRBV5-1	CASSDPRGSLHF	TGCGCCAGCAGCGACCCCAGGGGATCTCTGCACTTC
TRBJ1-4	.	.	TRBV2	CASSPEGEKLFF	TGTGCCAGCAGTCCCGAGGGTGAAAAACTGTTTTTT